Listed below are T cell receptor beta chains from one sample, sequenced in a study of control samples from healthy donors and cancer patients. Profiling relied on immunoSEQ multiplex PCR, and the TCRdb table lists in-frame clones only, not all of them. The table has 390,000 or so clones, around 90% seen once. The sample was PBMCs. The receptors here all came from a man aged 35 to 55 with head and neck cancer. CDR3s leave out the opening cysteine and the closing phenylalanine or tryptophan. A D gene is named only where the DNA matches it firmly.

D gene: NA
CDR3 length: 14
V gene: TRBV7-2
CDR3 protein: ASSVEPATVNTEAF

D gene: NA
CDR3 length: 13
V gene: TRBV19
CDR3 protein: ASRPQLSGANVLT

D gene: TRBD2
CDR3 length: 10
V gene: TRBV6-2/TRBV6-3
CDR3 protein: ASSILAGGAF

D gene: NA
CDR3 length: 12
V gene: TRBV30
CDR3 protein: AWNPVRSGNTIY

D gene: NA
CDR3 length: 13
V gene: TRBV11-2
CDR3 protein: ASSLLARGTDTQY

D gene: NA
CDR3 length: 13
V gene: TRBV18
CDR3 protein: ASSPLDSFNYGYT

D gene: TRBD1
CDR3 length: 15
V gene: TRBV11-2
CDR3 protein: ASSLGTGGGLDTEAF

D gene: NA
CDR3 length: 12
V gene: TRBV3-1/TRBV3-2
CDR3 protein: ASSQWRQGSEQY

D gene: TRBD1
CDR3 length: 13
V gene: TRBV5-6
CDR3 protein: ASSPTGKSKETQY

D gene: TRBD1
CDR3 length: 14
V gene: TRBV28
CDR3 protein: ASSFRQGAGTGELF

D gene: NA
CDR3 length: 10
V gene: TRBV6-5
CDR3 protein: ASSYGGNGLF

D gene: NA
CDR3 length: 12
V gene: TRBV21-1
CDR3 protein: ASREGVSGGTIY

D gene: TRBD1
CDR3 length: 12
V gene: TRBV29-1
CDR3 protein: SVTGQGLRTEAF

D gene: TRBD1
CDR3 length: 13
V gene: TRBV30
CDR3 protein: AWRTGQGARETQY

D gene: TRBD2
CDR3 length: 17
V gene: TRBV3-1/TRBV3-2
CDR3 protein: ASSRRGNLLAGEADTQY

D gene: NA
CDR3 length: 17
V gene: TRBV24-1
CDR3 protein: ATSDLPSPRWVPETEAF

D gene: NA
CDR3 length: 14
V gene: TRBV7-8
CDR3 protein: ASSLVLSRANYGYT

D gene: NA
CDR3 length: 12
V gene: TRBV7-9
CDR3 protein: ASSLVSGNEKLF

D gene: TRBD1
CDR3 length: 13
V gene: TRBV28
CDR3 protein: ASRRTGGPLYGYT

D gene: NA
CDR3 length: 15
V gene: TRBV7-6
CDR3 protein: ASSLEWGAIGSYEQY

D gene: TRBD1
CDR3 length: 13
V gene: TRBV11-3
CDR3 protein: ASSFGTGKAGELF

D gene: NA
CDR3 length: 13
V gene: TRBV28
CDR3 protein: ASNPRSGARTEAF

D gene: NA
CDR3 length: 11
V gene: TRBV28
CDR3 protein: ASSLHGTDTQY

D gene: NA
CDR3 length: 13
V gene: TRBV4-1
CDR3 protein: ASSQNLQKNTEAF

D gene: NA
CDR3 length: 16
V gene: TRBV7-3
CDR3 protein: ASSLLRDKLYSNQPQH

D gene: NA
CDR3 length: 12
V gene: TRBV5-1
CDR3 protein: ASSTKDREGGYT

D gene: NA
CDR3 length: 14
V gene: TRBV4-1
CDR3 protein: ASSQEQRSTNEKLF

D gene: TRBD1
CDR3 length: 15
V gene: TRBV6-1
CDR3 protein: ASSEGQPDRAYNEQF